The 13 T cell receptor beta chains listed next were all sequenced from one sample in a study of CD8+ T cells in alopecia areata. Extracted RNA was reverse transcribed into cDNA, the sequencing template. The data were produced by immunoSEQ multiplex PCR, yet TCRdb's version contains in-frame clones alone and is incomplete. The sample lists 95,000 to 120,000 clones; under 60% were seen once. Sequencing was performed on NKG2D-low CD8+ T cells sorted from blood. The receptors were sampled from a human donor with alopecia areata.

There are a few counts of this clone. The CDR3 sequence is CASSFETGTTDEQFF. The CDR3 DNA reads TGTGCCAGCAGCTTCGAGACAGGGACCACAGATGAGCAGTTCTTC. The genes are TRBV7-9 and TRBJ2-1; 7 bases map to TRBD1. CDR1 and CDR2 (germline): SEHNR, FQNEAQ (reference sequence). J gave up 8 bases and V 3 bases, and 10 bases lay outside the gene matches. The CDR3 loop spans 15 amino acids. Looking up the rest from reference TRBV7-9 and TRBJ2-1 gives the full variable domain: DTGVSQNPRHKITKRGQNVTFRCDPISEHNRLYWYRQTLGQGPEFLTYFQNEAQLEKSRLLSDRFSAERPKGSFSTLEIQRTEQGDSAMYLCASSFETGTTDEQFFGPGTRLTVL.

The rearrangement uses TRBV15 and TRBJ2-5, with D perhaps matching TRBD1 or TRBD2 (5 bases each). The V gene lost 9 bases and the J gene lost 2 bases, with 19 bases spanning the gap. The CDR3 spans 15 residues. CDR1 LNHNV and CDR2 YYDKDF come from the germline V gene (reference sequence). CDR3 DNA: TGTGCCACTAGCCCGAGGGACCGTTATCAAGAGACCCAGTACTTC. Translated, it gives CATSPRDRYQETQYF.

This chain uses TRBV28 with TRBJ2-7; TRBD1 matches 7 bases. Trimming at V came to 6 bases and at J to 2 bases, leaving 7 bases not matched to a gene. Germline V CDR1 and CDR2: MDHEN, SYDVKM. CDR3 length equals 14 residues. CDR3 loop: CASSNTGTAYEQYF. CDR3 DNA: TGTGCCAGCAGCAACACAGGGACAGCCTACGAGCAGTACTTC.

Only one count was recorded for this clone. The V gene is TRBV5-1, the J gene TRBJ2-7; the D is unclear. The germline V and J ends were trimmed by 6 bases and 2 bases, with 18 bases remaining between them. The CDR3 has 15 amino acids. Per germline, CDR1 SGHRS and CDR2 YFSETQ. CDR3 DNA: TGCGCCAGCACCCCTGATGGGCAGTTAGCCTACGAGCAGTACTTC. It encodes CASTPDGQLAYEQYF.

Comments on this clone: Other DNA variants within this sample encode the same CDR3. V usage is TRBV7-8 and J usage is TRBJ2-5; D is perhaps TRBD2 (6 bases). Trimming took 3 bases from V and 4 from J, leaving 9 bases between them. From germline, CDR1 is SGHVS and CDR2 FQNEAQ. The length of the CDR3 is 13 residues. CDR3 region: CASSLGLRETQYF. The CDR3 DNA is TGTGCCAGCAGCTTGGGACTCCGAGAGACCCAGTACTTC.

This chain links TRBV5-1 with TRBJ2-3, with D possibly TRBD1 on 6 matching bases. Per germline, CDR1 SGHRS and CDR2 YFSETQ. The germline V and J ends were trimmed by 4 bases and 2 bases, with 14 bases remaining between them. The CDR3 totals 15 residues. The CDR3 reads CASSAGTLFTDTQYF. CDR3 nucleotide sequence: TGCGCCAGCAGCGCCGGGACACTTTTCACAGATACGCAGTATTTT.

The J gene is TRBJ2-2, the V gene TRBV27; D is undetermined. Germline loops: CDR1 MNHEY, CDR2 SMNVEV (reference sequence). The CDR3 runs to 12 residues. V lost 1 base and J lost 6, with 3 bases in between. This CDR3 reads CASSLWAGELFF. The CDR3 DNA follows: TGTGCCAGCAGTTTATGGGCCGGGGAGCTGTTTTTT.

Turning to this clone: An end of the junction differs from the germline gene, which may be a read error. V usage is TRBV10-3 and J usage is TRBJ2-1; no clear D gene. This CDR3 is built from 12 residues. The germline V gene has CDR1 ENHRY and CDR2 SYGVKD. This chain's CDR3 is CASSPISNEQFF. Written as DNA, the CDR3 is TGTGCCAGCAGTCCGATTTCCAATGAGCAGTTCTTC.

This chain connects TRBV9 to TRBJ2-1, with D perhaps matching TRBD2 (5 bases). Trimming removed 2 bases from V and 5 bases from J, with 20 bases in between. In germline, CDR1 is SGDLS, CDR2 YYNGEE. This CDR3 comprises 17 residues. CDR3 nucleotide sequence: TGTGCCAGCAGCGTTTCGAGCGGTCTAGCCATGGACAATGAGCAGTTCTTC. This gives the protein CASSVSSGLAMDNEQFF. Filled out from reference TRBV9 and TRBJ2-1, the complete variable domain reads DSGVTQTPKHLITATGQRVTLRCSPRSGDLSVYWYQQSLDQGLQFLIQYYNGEERAKGNILERFSAQQFPDLHSELNLSSLELGDSALYFCASSVSSGLAMDNEQFFGPGTRLTVL.

The genes are TRBV5-1 and TRBJ2-7; 9 positions agree with TRBD2. Trimming at V came to 5 bases and at J to 3 bases, leaving 3 bases not matched to a gene. The CDR3 loop spans 13 amino acids. Germline lookup yields CDR1 SGHRS and CDR2 YFSETQ. The CDR3 region is CASSWTSDYEQYF. In DNA, the CDR3 is TGCGCCAGCAGTTGGACTAGCGACTACGAGCAGTACTTC.

This clone came up a few times. An end of the junction does not agree with germline; a read error may underlie this. V is TRBV5-1 and J is TRBJ2-7; TRBD1 agrees at 8 bases. CDR1 and CDR2 from the germline V gene are SGHRS and YFSETQ. CDR3 length equals 11 residues. The CDR3: CASRRGQVESF. CDR3 sequence (DNA): TGCGCCAGCAGACGGGGACAGGTAGAGAGCTTC. Full variable domain (remainder filled in from reference TRBV5-1 and TRBJ2-7): KAGVTQTPRYLIKTRGQQVTLSCSPISGHRSVSWYQQTPGQGLQFLFEYFSETQRNKGNFPGRFSGRQFSNSRSEMNVSTLELGDSALYLCASRRGQVESFGPGTRLTVT.

The CDR3 DNA reads as TGTGCCAGCAGCGTAGGATTCCGGGGCGAGCAGTACTTC. Translation: CASSVGFRGEQYF. The V gene is TRBV9, the J gene TRBJ2-7, with D maybe TRBD2 (5 bases). V shed 0 bases and J shed 6 bases, with 10 bases lying between them. The CDR3 runs to 13 residues. CDR1 and CDR2 (germline): SGDLS, YYNGEE.

The chain employs TRBV27 and TRBJ2-1, with 11 bases lining up with TRBD2. The CDR3 runs 15 residues. Germline V gene lookup returns CDR1 MNHEY and CDR2 SMNVEV (reference sequence). The ends lost 2 bases at V and 7 bases at J; junction bases unmatched: 4. CDR3 sequence: CASSLLAGGWNEQFF. In nucleotides, the CDR3 is TGTGCCAGCAGTTTACTAGCGGGAGGTTGGAATGAGCAGTTCTTC.